These 20 T cell receptor beta chains originate from one sample sequenced in a study of OX40 agonist ivuxolimab in advanced cancers. Generated by immunoSEQ multiplex PCR, the TCRdb table keeps only in-frame clones and is missing some. The profile covers 60,000 to 85,000 clones, with roughly 81% appearing a single time and about 1.6% taken by the ten largest. Sample: CD4+ or CD8+ T cells sorted from blood, taken in a trial of the OX40 agonist ivuxolimab. These TCRs come from an adult with an advanced solid tumor such as melanoma, head and neck, liver or kidney cancer.

V usage is TRBV5-1 and J usage is TRBJ2-2; 11 positions agree with TRBD2. This CDR3 contains 14 residues. The V and J ends lost 7 bases and 8 bases, in that order; junction bases with no gene match: 7. Germline CDR1 and CDR2: SGHRS and YFSETQ. CDR3: CASRDRTSGGELFF. The CDR3 DNA reads TGCGCCAGCCGGGACAGGACTAGCGGGGGGGAGCTGTTTTTT.

This sequence joins TRBV6-6 and TRBJ2-1; D not certain. V was trimmed by 5 bases and J by 5 bases, leaving 13 bases between them. Germline CDR1 and CDR2: MNHNY and SVGAGI (reference sequence). The CDR3 extends over 14 amino acids. The CDR3 DNA follows: TGTGCCAGCAGTCCAGAGTATGGTAACAATGAGCAGTTCTTC. This gives the protein CASSPEYGNNEQFF.

This clone was recorded only once. This sequence joins TRBV2 and TRBJ1-4; 8 bases are a match to TRBD1. There are 14 residues in the CDR3. Germline V CDR1 and CDR2: SNHLY, FYNNEI. Losses at the gene ends were 6 bases for V and 8 bases for J; bases not matched to a gene: 8. CDR3 protein: CASRKDRVGEKLFF. DNA of the CDR3: TGTGCCAGCAGAAAGGACAGGGTTGGAGAAAAACTGTTTTTT.

The J gene is TRBJ2-5, the V gene TRBV5-1, with TRBD1 matching over 8 bases. CDR1 SGHRS and CDR2 YFSETQ come from the germline V gene. The CDR3 contains 14 residues. Losses at the gene ends were 3 bases for V and 0 bases for J; bases not matched to a gene: 1. The CDR3: CASSWTGYQETQYF. For the CDR3, the DNA is TGCGCCAGCAGCTGGACAGGGTACCAAGAGACCCAGTACTTC.

The chain combines TRBV5-1 with TRBJ1-2; 7 positions agree with TRBD1. Losses at the gene ends were 0 bases for V and 4 bases for J; bases not matched to a gene: 6. This CDR3 spans 15 amino acids. Germline V CDR1 and CDR2: SGHRS, YFSETQ. The CDR3 DNA sequence: TGCGCCAGCAGCTTGGAGGGGGCCGGTGGCTATGGCTACACCTTC. It specifies CASSLEGAGGYGYTF.

The V and J genes are TRBV2 and TRBJ1-4, with TRBD1 identical over 7 bases. Germline CDR1 is SNHLY and CDR2 is FYNNEI. The CDR3 loop spans 14 amino acids. V gave up 6 bases and J gave up 5 bases; unmatched junction bases: 6. The CDR3 loop is CASRGTVMNEKLFF. The CDR3 bases are TGTGCCAGCAGGGGGACAGTGATGAATGAAAAACTGTTTTTT. The whole variable domain, remainder taken from reference TRBV2 and TRBJ1-4, is EPEVTQTPSHQVTQMGQEVILRCVPISNHLYFYWYRQILGQKVEFLVSFYNNEISEKSEIFDDQFSVERPDGSNFTLKIRSTKLEDSAMYFCASRGTVMNEKLFFGSGTQLSVL.

The chain couples TRBV11-2 to TRBJ2-7, with D possibly matching TRBD1 (5 bases). V gave up 0 bases and J gave up 0 bases, with 15 bases separating them. CDR1 is SGHAT, CDR2 FQNNGV, per germline. CDR3 length: 17 residues. As DNA, the CDR3 is TGTGCCAGCAGCTTAGAGGACACCTCCGCCATCTCCTACGAGCAGTACTTC. Amino acid sequence: CASSLEDTSAISYEQYF.

CDR3 coding DNA: TGTGCCAGCAGCGAAACGGGGGGGCGCTCATTTGAGCAGTTCTTC. Amino acids: CASSETGGRSFEQFF. The V call is TRBV9, the J call TRBJ2-1; 8 bases align to TRBD2. V dropped 3 bases and J dropped 9; count of bases not matched to a gene: 11. Germline CDR1 reads SGDLS; CDR2 reads YYNGEE. The CDR3 consists of 15 residues.

This clone has just one count. V usage is TRBV11-2 and J usage is TRBJ1-2; 7 bases align to TRBD1. Trimming removed 0 bases from V and 8 bases from J; junction bases left unmatched: 6. Germline CDR1 and CDR2: SGHAT and FQNNGV. This CDR3 contains 14 residues. CDR3 bases: TGTGCCAGCAGCTTAGATGGTTACAGGGGCGGCTACACCTTC. This sequence encodes CASSLDGYRGGYTF.

V gene TRBV7-8 combines with J gene TRBJ1-3; D might be TRBD1 (6 bases). CDR1 and CDR2 from the germline V gene are SGHVS and FQNEAQ. The V and J ends lost 5 bases and 0 bases respectively, with 11 bases between them. This CDR3 is built from 15 residues. CDR3 in amino acids: CASSAGTLSGNTIYF. Here the CDR3 DNA reads TGTGCCAGCAGCGCAGGGACACTCTCTGGAAACACCATATATTTT.

The chain combines TRBV6-5 with TRBJ2-1, with D possibly being TRBD1 (6 bases). V was cut by 3 bases and J by 0 bases, with 9 bases left in between. Germline V CDR1 and CDR2: MNHEY, SVGAGI. The CDR3 is 15 amino acids. The CDR3 nucleotides are TGTGCCAGCAGTTATCAGGGGATCTCCTACAATGAGCAGTTCTTC. Translation: CASSYQGISYNEQFF.

The chain is built from TRBV2 and TRBJ2-3; TRBD1 agrees at 7 bases. The CDR3 runs to 15 residues. V dropped 1 base and J dropped 2; count of bases not matched to a gene: 3. Germline V gene sequence: CDR1 SNHLY, CDR2 FYNNEI. The CDR3 reads CASSEVQGLTDTQYF. For the CDR3, the DNA is TGTGCCAGCAGTGAAGTACAGGGGCTCACAGATACGCAGTATTTT.

This clone was picked up one time. This chain links TRBV10-2 with TRBJ1-2; D perhaps matches TRBD1 (6 bases). Germline V lookup: CDR1 WSHSY, CDR2 SAAADI. CDR3 length equals 13 residues. The V end lost 4 bases, the J end lost 8 bases, and 14 bases lay between the germline ends. CDR3 DNA: TGCGCCAGCAGTGGGGGGCCTTGGGAAGGCTACACCTTC. It is translated as CASSGGPWEGYTF.

This clone appeared once. The chain carries TRBV15 and TRBJ1-3; D remains ambiguous. The V gene lost 1 base and the J gene lost 2 bases, with 0 bases spanning the gap. The CDR3 has 12 residues. Germline loops: CDR1 LNHNV, CDR2 YYDKDF (reference sequence). CDR3: CATSRAGNTIYF. The DNA of the CDR3 is TGTGCCACCAGCAGAGCTGGAAACACCATATATTTT.

This clone was picked up a small number of times. CDR3 nucleotide sequence: TGTGCCAGCTCACCTGCGATAGATTCACCCCTCCACTTT. Its translation is CASSPAIDSPLHF. The chain is built from TRBV18 and TRBJ1-6; D gene uncertain. V lost 3 bases to trimming and J lost 8 bases, with 8 bases between them. Germline V lookup: CDR1 KGHSH, CDR2 LQKENI. The CDR3 covers 13 residues. The whole variable domain, filled in from reference TRBV18 and TRBJ1-6, reads NAGVMQNPRHLVRRRGQEARLRCSPMKGHSHVYWYRQLPEEGLKFMVYLQKENIIDESGMPKERFSAEFPKEGPSILRIQQVVRGDSAAYFCASSPAIDSPLHFGNGTRLTVT.

This clone was observed at least ten times. The chain carries TRBV6-5 and TRBJ1-2, with D possibly matching TRBD1 (5 bases). Deletions cut 5 bases from V and 6 bases from J, with 16 bases between. CDR1 and CDR2 (germline): MNHEY, SVGAGI. This CDR3 spans 14 amino acids. The DNA for the CDR3 is TGTGCCAGCAGTCGCGAACAGGATACCGATGGCTACACCTTC. This gives the protein CASSREQDTDGYTF.

This chain uses TRBV9 with TRBJ1-5; no clear D. V lost 5 bases, J lost 0 bases, and 6 bases lay in between. The V gene's germline CDR1 is SGDLS and CDR2 YYNGEE. CDR3 length equals 13 residues. The chain's CDR3 is CASSEHSNQPQHF. The DNA for the CDR3 is TGTGCCAGCAGTGAGCATAGCAATCAGCCCCAGCATTTT.

The genes are TRBV5-1 and TRBJ1-3, with D maybe TRBD1 (5 bases). The CDR3 length is 15 residues. Trimming took 0 bases from V and 4 from J, leaving 11 bases between them. The germline gives CDR1 SGHRS, CDR2 YFSETQ. The CDR3 nucleotides are TGCGCCAGCAGCTTGGGGCAGGGAGACGGAAACACCATATATTTT. This gives the protein CASSLGQGDGNTIYF.

The chain has TRBV5-1 and TRBJ1-4; D perhaps matches TRBD1 (5 bases). The CDR3 consists of 14 residues. Germline CDR1 and CDR2: SGHRS and YFSETQ. Trimming pared 3 bases from V and 4 bases from J, leaving 10 bases between. The CDR3 bases are TGCGCCAGCAGCTCCGGGACCCATAATGAAAAACTGTTTTTT. It specifies CASSSGTHNEKLFF.

The rearrangement links TRBV27 to TRBJ2-7, with 7 bases aligning to TRBD1. CDR1 MNHEY and CDR2 SMNVEV come from the germline V gene (reference sequence). V shed 3 bases, J shed 7 bases, and the junction held 9 bases outside the gene matches. The CDR3 spans 14 residues. The DNA for the CDR3 is TGTGCCAGCAGTTTTAGGGCAGGGGGTCGGGAGCAGTACTTC. Protein sequence: CASSFRAGGREQYF.